One and the same sample provided the 30 T cell receptor beta chains below, sequenced in a study of T-cell memory formation after mild COVID-19. TCRdb fed the 5' RACE reads into MiXCR, producing one record per CDR3 protein. The sample has fewer than 150,000 distinct CDR3 sequences; about 17% are singletons. Sequencing was done on a sample of PBMCs or a T cell subset sorted from them (not recorded which). The source of these receptors is a man aged 18 to 29 who had mild COVID-19 (a few samples of this study predate the infection). Cell type and time point are not known.

The chain carries TRBV7-9 and TRBJ1-6, with 11 bases that match TRBD1. Germline-derived CDR1 and CDR2 are SEHNR and FQNEAQ (reference sequence). After removal of 2 bases from V and 7 bases from J, the junction contained 7 bases not matched to a gene. The CDR3 sequence is 17 residues long. In DNA, the CDR3 is TGTGCCAGCAGCTTACGGACAGGGGGCTCGGGAAATTCACCCCTCCACTTT. Protein: CASSLRTGGSGNSPLHF.

This clonotype was counted ten times or more. V gene TRBV12-3 or TRBV12-4 combines with J gene TRBJ2-2; D gene unclear. The CDR3 extends over 13 amino acids. Trimming stripped 5 bases from V and 2 bases from J, with 6 bases between. CDR3 protein: CASSPRNTGELFF. The CDR3 DNA reads as TGTGCCAGCAGTCCTCGAAACACCGGGGAGCTGTTTTTT.

This clonotype occurred many times. The J gene is TRBJ2-1, the V gene TRBV20-1, with 12 bases aligning to TRBD2. V lost 5 bases, J lost 5 bases, and 7 bases stayed unmatched. There are 15 residues in the CDR3. The V gene's germline CDR1 is DFQATT and CDR2 SNEGSKA (reference sequence). The CDR3 region is CSAPLAGGPNNEQFF. The CDR3 DNA follows: TGCAGTGCTCCTCTAGCGGGGGGGCCCAACAATGAGCAGTTCTTC.

V gene TRBV28 combines with J gene TRBJ2-7, with D perhaps TRBD2 (6 bases). Trimming cost V 6 bases and J 3 bases, with 9 bases left between them. CDR1 is MDHEN and CDR2 is SYDVKM in the germline V gene. This CDR3 region has 12 residues. DNA for the CDR3: TGTGCCAGCAGAGTCGGGGGCTACGAGCAGTACTTC. This sequence encodes CASRVGGYEQYF.

The V and J genes are TRBV19 and TRBJ2-7, with 9 positions matching TRBD1. The CDR3 covers 14 residues. Unmatched junction bases numbered 10, after V lost 7 bases and J lost 6 bases. CDR1 LNHDA and CDR2 SQIVND come from the germline V gene (reference sequence). The DNA for the CDR3 is TGTGCCAGTACTCCAGGGACAGGGTTAGGCGAGCAGTACTTC. Residues: CASTPGTGLGEQYF.

The rearrangement links TRBV20-1 to TRBJ2-4, with D perhaps TRBD2 (5 bases). V lost 6 bases to trimming and J lost 2 bases, with 11 bases between them. Germline loops: CDR1 DFQATT, CDR2 SNEGSKA (reference sequence). The CDR3 is 13 amino acids. CDR3 protein: CSAEGLPKNIQYF. For the CDR3, the DNA is TGCAGTGCAGAAGGACTGCCCAAAAACATTCAGTACTTC.

The J gene is TRBJ1-2, the V gene TRBV11-2; TRBD1 matches at 9 bases. Germline V lookup: CDR1 SGHAT, CDR2 FQNNGV. This CDR3 is 17 amino acids long. Trimming at V came to 4 bases and at J to 8 bases, leaving 17 bases not matched to a gene. The CDR3 DNA sequence: TGTGCCAGCAGCTCTCGTTTAGGGACAGGGAAGAGCTACGGCTACACCTTC. Amino acid sequence: CASSSRLGTGKSYGYTF.

This clonotype has only a few counts. This chain links TRBV5-1 with TRBJ2-3; D might be TRBD2 (6 bases). The ends were cut back, 0 bases at V and 2 bases at J, with 13 bases in the middle. Germline V CDR1 and CDR2: SGHRS, YFSETQ. This CDR3 spans 16 amino acids. The CDR3 spells CASSLGGSGLTDTQYF. CDR3 sequence (DNA): TGCGCCAGCAGCTTGGGCGGTAGCGGCCTCACAGATACGCAGTATTTT. The full variable domain, with the rest looked up from reference TRBV5-1 and TRBJ2-3, is KAGVTQTPRYLIKTRGQQVTLSCSPISGHRSVSWYQQTPGQGLQFLFEYFSETQRNKGNFPGRFSGRQFSNSRSEMNVSTLELGDSALYLCASSLGGSGLTDTQYFGPGTRLTVL.

The chain combines TRBV4-2 with TRBJ2-7; 9 nucleotides agree with TRBD2. CDR1 LGHNA and CDR2 YNFKEQ come from the germline V gene. The CDR3 is 13 amino acids. V was clipped by 1 base and J by 6 bases; unmatched bases: 1. The CDR3 reads CASSQGREGEQYF. In nucleotides, the CDR3 is TGTGCCAGCAGCCAAGGGCGGGAGGGCGAGCAGTACTTC.

This clonotype was picked up a small number of times. The chain carries TRBV5-1 and TRBJ1-1; the match to TRBD1 covers 7 bases. Germline V gives CDR1 SGHRS, CDR2 YFSETQ. The ends lost 3 bases at V and 5 bases at J; junction bases unmatched: 10. The CDR3 runs to 15 residues. The CDR3 here is CASSYAREQGTEAFF. The CDR3 region has the DNA TGCGCCAGCAGCTACGCCCGCGAACAGGGGACTGAAGCTTTCTTT.

The chain recombines TRBV7-9 with TRBJ2-3; D perhaps matches TRBD2 (5 bases). Germline values: CDR1 SEHNR, CDR2 FQNEAQ (reference sequence). This CDR3 is built from 14 residues. V was pared by 5 bases and J by 4 bases, with 13 bases between. The CDR3 DNA reads TGTGCCAGCAGCCTGGACTCAACCCCAGATACGCAGTATTTT. Translating it yields CASSLDSTPDTQYF.

The chain joins TRBV6-5 to TRBJ2-3; D may be TRBD2 (5 bases). V shed 5 bases and J shed 0 bases, with 18 bases lying between them. CDR3 length equals 17 residues. From germline, CDR1 is MNHEY and CDR2 SVGAGI. CDR3 coding DNA: TGTGCCAGCAGTCCCCTTCCCCCGGGAACTAGCACAGATACGCAGTATTTT. Protein product: CASSPLPPGTSTDTQYF.

V usage is TRBV4-1 and J usage is TRBJ2-2, with no clear D. The germline V and J ends were trimmed by 1 base and 4 bases, with 13 bases remaining between them. The germline gives CDR1 MGHRA, CDR2 YSYEKL. The length of the CDR3 is 16 residues. The CDR3 here is CASSQVDMGFTGELFF. The CDR3 coding sequence is TGCGCCAGCAGCCAAGTTGACATGGGCTTCACCGGGGAGCTGTTTTTT.

J is TRBJ2-5 and V is TRBV4-2; D assignment may be TRBD1 or TRBD2 (5 bases each). CDR1 is LGHNA and CDR2 is YNFKEQ in the germline V gene. CDR3 size: 15 residues. Deletions cut 1 base from V and 2 bases from J, with 11 bases between. CDR3 nucleotides: TGTGCCAGCAGCCAAGGACGGGGCGTACAAGAGACCCAGTACTTC. Its translation is CASSQGRGVQETQYF.

This clonotype was counted a few times. The chain couples TRBV7-2 to TRBJ2-5, with 11 nucleotides matching TRBD2. V shed 4 bases and J 3 bases; nucleotides not matched to a gene: 4. CDR1 and CDR2 from the germline V gene are SGHTA and FQGNSA. This CDR3 comprises 15 residues. This chain's CDR3 is CASSSLAGAKETQYF. CDR3 sequence (DNA): TGTGCCAGCAGCTCACTAGCGGGGGCTAAAGAGACCCAGTACTTC.

V usage is TRBV15 and J usage is TRBJ2-5; D is ambiguous. This CDR3 has 14 residues. V was pared by 1 base and J by 5 bases, with 11 bases between. Germline CDR1 is LNHNV and CDR2 is YYDKDF (reference sequence). In DNA, the CDR3 is TGTGCCACCAGCAGAGGAATCAACGAGGAGACCCAGTACTTC. This codes for CATSRGINEETQYF.

This clonotype was seen a few times. V is TRBV9 and J is TRBJ1-1; TRBD1 matches at 8 bases. The CDR3 is 16 residues long. Germline CDR1 SGDLS, CDR2 YYNGEE. With 2 bases clipped from V and 1 base from J, the junction kept 7 bases outside the gene matches. CDR3 bases: TGTGCCAGCAGCGTTGCGGGGCAGGGGGCGAACACTGAAGCTTTCTTT. It yields the protein CASSVAGQGANTEAFF.

This clonotype has just a few counts. CDR3 nucleotide sequence: TGTGCCAGCAGGCGAACCGGGACAGGGGGCTACAATGAGCAGTTCTTC. Its translation: CASRRTGTGGYNEQFF. This chain joins TRBV14 and TRBJ2-1; 11 bases agree with TRBD1. The germline gives CDR1 SGHDN, CDR2 FVKESK. Trimming removed 6 bases from V and 3 bases from J; junction bases left unmatched: 7. CDR3 size: 16 residues.

There are a few counts of this clonotype. J is TRBJ1-2 and V is TRBV7-2, with TRBD1 as a possible D gene (6 bases). This CDR3 region has 13 residues. Germline values: CDR1 SGHTA, CDR2 FQGNSA. V was shortened by 4 bases and J by 7 bases, with 13 bases between the two germline ends. The CDR3 nucleotides are TGTGCCAGCAGCTCAACCGGGGGGCTTGGCTACACCTTC. Its translation is CASSSTGGLGYTF.

V is TRBV9 and J is TRBJ2-5; 9 bases are a match to TRBD2. V lost 0 bases to trimming and J lost 5 bases; unmatched junction nucleotides: 8. This CDR3 contains 16 residues. Looked up from germline, CDR1 is SGDLS and CDR2 is YYNGEE. The DNA for the CDR3 is TGTGCCAGCAGCGTAGCAGGCGGGGGGGCCGGGGAGACCCAGTACTTC. Its translation is CASSVAGGGAGETQYF. Complete variable domain (other parts from reference TRBV9 and TRBJ2-5): DSGVTQTPKHLITATGQRVTLRCSPRSGDLSVYWYQQSLDQGLQFLIQYYNGEERAKGNILERFSAQQFPDLHSELNLSSLELGDSALYFCASSVAGGGAGETQYFGPGTRLLVL.

The chain joins TRBV20-1 to TRBJ2-3; D may match TRBD1 or TRBD2 (5 bases each). V lost 3 bases to trimming and J lost 4 bases, with 17 bases between them. The germline CDR1 and CDR2 sequences are DFQATT and SNEGSKA (reference sequence). The CDR3 runs to 15 residues. The CDR3 coding sequence is TGCAGTGCTAGTGGGTTCGGGGCGGAGGCAGATACGCAGTATTTT. It specifies CSASGFGAEADTQYF.

This clonotype was seen a handful of times. The rearrangement links TRBV5-1 to TRBJ2-2, with a weak D call TRBD2 (5 bases). Per the germline V gene, CDR1 is SGHRS and CDR2 is YFSETQ. The CDR3 sequence is 15 residues long. Trimming cost V 9 bases and J 3 bases, with 18 bases left between them. The CDR3 here is CATTEGTGYTGELFF. For the CDR3, the DNA is TGCGCCACCACTGAGGGAACGGGGTACACCGGGGAGCTGTTTTTT.

This clonotype was observed a few times. The rearrangement joins TRBV25-1 to TRBJ1-4; D call uncertain. Trimming shortened V by 6 bases and J by 6 bases, and 5 bases separated the two germline ends. The CDR3 sequence is 11 residues long. Germline-derived CDR1 and CDR2 are MGHDK and SYGVNS. The CDR3 coding sequence is TGTGCCAGCAGAGGCCATGAAAAACTGTTTTTT. Its translation is CASRGHEKLFF.

There are a few counts of this clonotype. This chain uses TRBV20-1 with TRBJ1-2; TRBD1 agrees at 7 bases. Germline V gives CDR1 DFQATT, CDR2 SNEGSKA (reference sequence). V dropped 1 base and J dropped 3; count of bases not matched to a gene: 8. The CDR3 covers 15 residues. CDR3 protein: CSARGRQGFDYGYTF. CDR3 DNA sequence: TGCAGTGCTAGAGGTCGACAGGGTTTCGACTATGGCTACACCTTC.

The V gene is TRBV19, the J gene TRBJ2-1, with 13 bases identical to TRBD2. From germline, CDR1 is LNHDA and CDR2 SQIVND (reference sequence). CDR3 length: 16 residues. V shed 5 bases and J 8 bases; nucleotides not matched to a gene: 9. The CDR3: CASSPELAGGRHEQFF. The CDR3 nucleotides are TGTGCCAGTAGTCCCGAACTAGCGGGGGGGAGGCATGAGCAGTTCTTC.

J is TRBJ2-5 and V is TRBV11-2; a weak D match, TRBD2 (5 bases). Deletions cut 6 bases from V and 5 bases from J, with 16 bases between. Germline V gene sequence: CDR1 SGHAT, CDR2 FQNNGV. This CDR3 region has 14 residues. CDR3 nucleotides: TGTGCCAGCAGTTACATAGACCGAGGGGAGACCCAGTACTTC. As protein: CASSYIDRGETQYF.

The genes are TRBV6-2 or TRBV6-3 and TRBJ1-1; D possibly corresponds to TRBD1 (5 bases). The germline V gene encodes CDR1 MNHEY and CDR2 SVGEGT. Trimming removed 2 bases at V and 6 bases at J, with 10 bases between. This CDR3 spans 13 amino acids. The CDR3 is CASSYQWGAEAFF. CDR3 DNA sequence: TGTGCCAGCAGTTACCAATGGGGCGCTGAAGCTTTCTTT.

The V call is TRBV5-5, the J call TRBJ1-1; the D is unclear. This CDR3 region has 16 residues. Trimming shortened V by 4 bases and J by 2 bases, and 18 bases separated the two germline ends. Germline-derived CDR1 and CDR2 are SGHKS and YYEKEE (reference sequence). The CDR3 reads CASSPRQVGANTEAFF. DNA of the CDR3: TGTGCCAGCAGCCCTCGTCAGGTCGGAGCAAACACTGAAGCTTTCTTT. The full variable domain, its missing parts supplied by reference TRBV5-5 and TRBJ1-1, is DAGVTQSPTHLIKTRGQQVTLRCSPISGHKSVSWYQQVLGQGPQFIFQYYEKEERGRGNFPDRFSARQFPNYSSELNVNALLLGDSALYLCASSPRQVGANTEAFFGQGTRLTVV.

The chain recombines TRBV20-1 with TRBJ2-1; possibly TRBD2 for D (6 bases). Between the trimmed V and J ends, which lost 5 bases and 6 bases, there was a span of 14 bases. Germline V CDR1 and CDR2: DFQATT, SNEGSKA (reference sequence). The CDR3 runs 13 residues. CDR3 DNA: TGCAGTGCTCCAATCTCTAGCGTCAATGAGCAGTTCTTC. Its translation is CSAPISSVNEQFF.

This clonotype was detected ten times or more. The chain carries TRBV12-3 or TRBV12-4 and TRBJ2-7; 9 positions agree with TRBD1. With V trimmed by 5 bases and J by 8 bases, 10 bases remained unmatched. The CDR3 is made up of 14 amino acids. DNA for the CDR3: TGTGCCAGCAGTCCCCGGGACAGGGCTAAGAAGCAGTACTTC. This translates into CASSPRDRAKKQYF.